Below are 21 T cell receptor beta chains sequenced from a single sample in a study of breast tumors, draining lymph nodes, adjacent tissues. TCRdb independently ran MiXCR on the multiplex PCR reads; one entry per CDR3 protein. This sample has some 130,000 distinct CDR3 sequences, with just under 20% found just once. Samples came from axillary lymph nodes draining the breast cancer. What was sequenced was axillary lymph node tissue. Source of these receptors: a female donor with breast cancer. Some clones in this sample may be carry-over from other donors' samples.

Worth noting for this clonotype: A much larger clone lies one base from this, so it may be a read error. This chain links TRBV5-5 with TRBJ2-3, with 10 bases identical to TRBD2. Germline CDR1 and CDR2: SGHKS and YYEKEE (reference sequence). This CDR3 spans 17 amino acids. CDR3 region: CASSFTKTSGRADTRYF. CDR3 DNA: TGTGCCAGCAGCTTTACGAAGACTAGCGGGCGCGCAGATACGCGGTATTTT. Combining the CDR3 with reference TRBV5-5 and TRBJ2-3 gives the whole variable domain DAGVTQSPTHLIKTRGQQVTLRCSPISGHKSVSWYQQVLGQGPQFIFQYYEKEERGRGNFPDRFSARQFPNYSSELNVNALLLGDSALYLCASSFTKTSGRADTRYFGPGTRLTVL.

This chain joins TRBV6-5 and TRBJ2-2; D unresolved. This CDR3 is built from 15 residues. Germline V CDR1 and CDR2: MNHEY, SVGAGI. The V end lost 4 bases, the J end lost 5 bases, and 14 bases lay between the germline ends. In DNA form, the CDR3 reads TGTGCCAGCAGTTCTTCTCCTTGGTCGACCGGGGAGCTGTTTTTT. It is translated as CASSSSPWSTGELFF.

This clonotype was recorded at least ten times. The chain couples TRBV20-1 to TRBJ2-7; 11 bases are shared with TRBD2. This CDR3 is 13 amino acids long. Trimming at V came to 2 bases and at J to 7 bases, leaving 4 bases not matched to a gene. The V gene's germline CDR1 is DFQATT and CDR2 SNEGSKA (reference sequence). For the CDR3, the DNA is TGCAGTGCTAGACGAGCTAGCGGGAGGGAGCAGTACTTC. Protein sequence: CSARRASGREQYF.

This clonotype was seen repeatedly, ten times or more. This chain's CDR3 is CASSLGAGVQGPQHF. CDR3 nucleotides: TGTGCCAGCAGCCTAGGGGCGGGGGTTCAGGGCCCCCAGCATTTT. The chain has TRBV7-8 and TRBJ1-5; D is perhaps TRBD1 (5 bases). The ends were cut back, 5 bases at V and 10 bases at J, with 21 bases in the middle. Germline assignment: CDR1 SGHVS and CDR2 FQNEAQ. The CDR3 consists of 15 residues.

This clonotype was seen ten or more times. This chain connects TRBV2 to TRBJ2-2; D is perhaps TRBD2 (5 bases). This CDR3 comprises 13 residues. The germline CDR1 and CDR2 sequences are SNHLY and FYNNEI. V was pared by 6 bases and J by 4 bases, with 9 bases between. CDR3 sequence reads: CASRLAGTGELFF. The CDR3 DNA reads as TGTGCCAGCAGGCTAGCTGGCACCGGGGAGCTGTTTTTT.

Notes on this clonotype: Since a much larger clone is just one base distant, this may be a read error. This CDR3 fails to terminate in the conserved phenylalanine or tryptophan, so it likely reflects a read error. The chain has TRBV6-2 or TRBV6-3 and TRBJ2-7, with 11 positions matching TRBD2. V dropped 2 bases and J dropped 1; count of bases not matched to a gene: 10. Germline V gene lookup returns CDR1 MNHEY and CDR2 SVGEGT. CDR3 length: 18 residues. The CDR3 region is CASSYGGYTSGRSYEQYL. The CDR3 DNA reads TGTGCCAGCAGTTACGGTGGATATACTAGCGGGAGATCCTACGAGCAGTACCTC.

This clonotype was found many times. Here the CDR3 reads CASSLFRDSFYEQYF. The CDR3 region has the DNA TGTGCCAGCAGCTTATTCAGGGACAGCTTCTACGAGCAGTACTTC. The chain employs TRBV7-2 and TRBJ2-7; 7 bases line up with TRBD1. Germline CDR1 reads SGHTA; CDR2 reads FQGNSA. Trimming cost V 2 bases and J 3 bases; bases outside gene matches: 7. The CDR3 has 15 amino acids.

This clonotype occurred many times. The chain employs TRBV4-1 and TRBJ2-1; 12 bases are shared with TRBD2. The CDR3 runs to 15 residues. Losses at the gene ends were 2 bases for V and 6 bases for J; bases not matched to a gene: 2. Germline lookup yields CDR1 MGHRA and CDR2 YSYEKL. CDR3 amino acids: CASSQPGLAGNEQFF. DNA for the CDR3: TGCGCCAGCAGCCAACCGGGACTAGCGGGCAATGAGCAGTTCTTC.

A word on this clonotype: This may stem from a read error, because a much larger clone lies one nucleotide away. Here the CDR3 omits its conserved ending phenylalanine or tryptophan, so a read error is the likely source. The V and J genes are TRBV20-1 and TRBJ2-1; 10 nucleotides agree with TRBD2. V gave up 6 bases and J gave up 5 bases; unmatched junction bases: 7. CDR1 is DFQATT and CDR2 is SNEGSKA in the germline V gene (reference sequence). The CDR3 is 14 amino acids. CDR3 residues: CSARSGRADNEQFL. CDR3 DNA: TGCAGTGCCAGGAGCGGGAGGGCTGACAATGAGCAGTTCCTC.

Worth noting for this clonotype: A read error may account for a junction end that differs from germline. This chain links TRBV24-1 with TRBJ2-2; D gene ambiguous. The germline CDR1 and CDR2 sequences are KGHDR and SFDVKD. The CDR3 loop spans 15 amino acids. CDR3 sequence (DNA): TGTGTCACCAGTTACTCCGGCCGGGACACCGGGGAGCTGTTTTTT. This sequence encodes CVTSYSGRDTGELFF.

This clonotype was seen ten or more times. The chain links TRBV15 to TRBJ2-2; 7 bases fit TRBD1. This CDR3 has 16 residues. Germline CDR1 reads LNHNV; CDR2 reads YYDKDF (reference sequence). Germline trimming cut 1 base from V and 3 bases from J; bases unmatched to any gene: 5. The CDR3 DNA reads as TGTGCCACCAGCAGAGGAGGGACAGCTTACACCGGGGAGCTGTTTTTT. Its translation: CATSRGGTAYTGELFF. The complete variable domain, with remaining parts taken from reference TRBV15 and TRBJ2-2, reads DAMVIQNPRYQVTQFGKPVTLSCSQTLNHNVMYWYQQKSSQAPKLLFHYYDKDFNNEADTPDNFQSRRPNTSFCFLDIRSPGLGDTAMYLCATSRGGTAYTGELFFGEGSRLTVL.

Comments on this clonotype: This may be a read error: a much more frequent sequence differs by one nucleotide. The rearrangement uses TRBV5-1 and TRBJ2-3; tentative D call: TRBD2 (5 bases). Per germline, CDR1 SGHRS and CDR2 YFSETQ. Trimming stripped 4 bases from V and 3 bases from J, with 15 bases between. This CDR3 has 15 amino acids. The CDR3: CASSEAPGRTDTQYF. CDR3 bases: TGCGCCAGCAGCGAAGCGCCGGGAAGGACAGATACGCAGTATTTT.

In its sample, this clonotype was seen many times. The rearrangement joins TRBV4-1 to TRBJ2-4; D is ambiguous. CDR3 size: 13 residues. From germline, CDR1 is MGHRA and CDR2 YSYEKL. The V and J ends lost 4 bases and 5 bases respectively, with 9 bases between them. CDR3 nucleotides: TGCGCCAGCAGCCCGACCGTCCAAAACATTCAGTACTTC. It yields the protein CASSPTVQNIQYF.

This clonotype was seen repeatedly, ten times or more. This sequence joins TRBV5-1 and TRBJ1-2; a possible D gene is TRBD1 (5 bases). This CDR3 is built from 16 residues. Looked up from germline, CDR1 is SGHRS and CDR2 is YFSETQ. Trimming cost V 0 bases and J 7 bases, with 19 bases left between them. In DNA form, the CDR3 reads TGCGCCAGCAGCTTGGAGTTCGCAGGCAGGGTGGCTGGCTACACCTTC. Amino acid sequence: CASSLEFAGRVAGYTF.

This clonotype was observed many times. The gene calls are TRBV9 and TRBJ1-6, with 11 nucleotides matching TRBD1. Looked up from germline, CDR1 is SGDLS and CDR2 is YYNGEE. V lost 4 bases and J lost 10; bases outside the gene matches: 13. This CDR3 contains 17 residues. The CDR3 here is CASSTLGTGQGGSPLHF. The CDR3 nucleotides are TGTGCCAGCAGCACCCTGGGGACGGGACAGGGGGGCTCACCCCTCCACTTT.

Concerning this clonotype itself: A much larger clone is a single base away; this may be a read error. The chain uses TRBV18 and TRBJ2-1; D remains unclear. V dropped 2 bases and J dropped 8 bases, with 10 bases sitting between them. The CDR3 has 13 residues. Germline CDR1 KGHSH, CDR2 LQKENI. CDR3 amino acids: CASSPSLAYEQFF. Here the CDR3 DNA reads TGTGCCAGCTCACCATCGTTAGCCTATGAGCAGTTCTTC.

This clonotype has at least ten counts. The V and J genes are TRBV5-1 and TRBJ2-7; a possible D gene is TRBD2 (6 bases). This CDR3 region has 18 residues. Germline CDR1 and CDR2: SGHRS and YFSETQ. Trimming removed 4 bases from V and 5 bases from J, with 28 bases in between. This chain's CDR3 is CASSPRETAGLVPHEQYF. The CDR3 coding sequence is TGCGCCAGCAGCCCGAGGGAGACAGCGGGCCTTGTCCCCCACGAGCAGTACTTC.

This clonotype was observed many times. The chain carries TRBV4-1 and TRBJ2-1; no definite D call. Germline CDR1 reads MGHRA; CDR2 reads YSYEKL. The V and J ends lost 2 bases and 5 bases respectively, with 7 bases between them. The length of the CDR3 is 13 residues. CDR3 coding DNA: TGCGCCAGCAGCCAACAGCAGGACAATGAGCAGTTCTTC. It is translated as CASSQQQDNEQFF.

The chain is built from TRBV4-2 and TRBJ2-7; 8 nucleotides agree with TRBD2. Germline V gives CDR1 LGHNA, CDR2 YNFKEQ. V gave up 1 base and J gave up 3 bases; unmatched junction bases: 5. There are 15 residues in the CDR3. The CDR3 region is CASSQVRLAGYEQYF. The CDR3 region has the DNA TGTGCCAGCAGCCAAGTGCGGCTAGCGGGCTACGAGCAGTACTTC.

This clonotype was found many times. The gene calls are TRBV7-9 and TRBJ1-5; a possible D gene is TRBD1 (6 bases). Trimming took 1 base from V and 4 from J, leaving 8 bases between them. Per the germline V gene, CDR1 is SEHNR and CDR2 is FQNEAQ (reference sequence). The CDR3 length is 14 residues. The CDR3 here is CASSLGTENQPQHF. The CDR3 region has the DNA TGTGCCAGCAGCTTAGGGACAGAGAATCAGCCCCAGCATTTT.

This clonotype was seen repeatedly, ten times or more. The V gene is TRBV20-1, the J gene TRBJ1-5, with 7 bases aligning to TRBD1. V shed 2 bases and J 4 bases; nucleotides not matched to a gene: 8. The CDR3 has 15 residues. Looked up from germline, CDR1 is DFQATT and CDR2 is SNEGSKA (reference sequence). The CDR3 sequence: CSARTGEENNQPQHF. CDR3 nucleotides: TGCAGTGCTAGAACAGGGGAAGAAAATAATCAGCCCCAGCATTTT.